The T cell receptor beta chain described here comes from a study of cytomegalovirus exposure and HLA in healthy donors. The study's findings and limits: A later analysis showed TCR association rates differing by HLA locus, peaking at DRB1 and lowest at HLA-C.

With respect to this clone: No antigen is known for it.

A multiplex PCR was run with 60 Vbeta primers and 13 Jbeta primers. Using immunoSEQ multiplex PCR, the repertoire was profiled, and TCRdb retains in-frame clones only, with some absent. This table holds about 150,000 clones, under 70% found once. The sample was PBMCs. The source of this sequence is a woman in her twenties or thirties in good health and CMV-seropositive.

CDR3: CASSLNGQNYEQYF. CDR3 DNA sequence: TGTGCCAGCAGCCTGAATGGACAGAACTACGAGCAGTACTTC. The chain links TRBV7-8 to TRBJ2-7, with D maybe TRBD1 (6 bases). This CDR3 is built from 14 residues. V lost 5 bases and J lost 3, with 14 bases in between. The germline V gene has CDR1 SGHVS and CDR2 FQNEAQ.